This record looks at one T cell receptor (beta chain) sequence and its context. Germline CDR1 MDHEN, CDR2 SYDVKM. The V end was cut by 4 bases, the J end by 6 bases, with 13 bases between. CDR3 length: 14 amino acids. The data originate from a study of blood T cell repertoires in COVID-19. Study at large: Samples representing acute and convalescent COVID-19 were sourced from the United States, Italy and Spain. From T cells, B-cell-depleted T cells, or PBMCs came the material, which was cDNA or gDNA.

The authors' processing: Cell counts per sample came from amplifying reference gene primers. Data came from immunoSEQ multiplex PCR; TCRdb stores just in-frame clones and leaves some out. V and J calls and clone size are given by that table; D and trimming were obtained from the DNA. The sample lists 240,000 or so clones; 75% to 90% were seen once. This TCR was sampled from a man aged 60 to 75 who had recovered from COVID-19. The sequencing input was peripheral blood. V and J are TRBV28 and TRBJ1-5, with D possibly TRBD1 on 6 matching bases. The CDR3 loop is CASSSTSRGQPQHF. CDR3 sequence (DNA): TGTGCCAGCAGTTCCACTTCCAGGGGTCAGCCCCAGCATTTT. The full variable domain, with the rest looked up from reference TRBV28 and TRBJ1-5, is DVKVTQSSRYLVKRTGEKVFLECVQDMDHENMFWYRQDPGLGLRLIYFSYDVKMKEKGDIPEGYSVSREKKERFSLILESASTNQTSMYLCASSSTSRGQPQHFGDGTRLSIL.